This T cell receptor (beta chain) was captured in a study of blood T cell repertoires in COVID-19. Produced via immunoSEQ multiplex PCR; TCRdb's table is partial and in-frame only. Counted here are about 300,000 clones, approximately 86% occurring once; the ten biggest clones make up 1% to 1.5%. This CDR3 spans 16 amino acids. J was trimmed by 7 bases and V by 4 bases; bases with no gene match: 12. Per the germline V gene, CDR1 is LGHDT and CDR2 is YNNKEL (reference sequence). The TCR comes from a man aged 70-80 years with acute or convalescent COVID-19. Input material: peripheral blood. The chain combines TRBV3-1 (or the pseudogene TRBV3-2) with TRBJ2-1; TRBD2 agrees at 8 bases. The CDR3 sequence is CASSRLRGAEGNEQFF. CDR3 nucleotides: TGTGCCAGCAGCCGACTGCGGGGGGCGGAAGGGAATGAGCAGTTCTTC.